The rows below give T cell receptor beta chains drawn from one sample of a study of T-cell memory formation after mild COVID-19. TCRdb re-analysed the 5' RACE reads in MiXCR, keeping a single row per CDR3 protein. The table has a few hundred thousand distinct CDR3 sequences, roughly 20% seen once. The specimen sequenced was PBMCs or a T cell subset sorted from them (not recorded which). The receptor set was obtained from an adult woman who had mild COVID-19 (a few samples of this study predate the infection). Cell type and time point are not known. CDR3s include the opening cysteine and the closing phenylalanine or tryptophan.

>20|TRBJ2-1|TRBV7-6
CASSLALRLAGGSSYNEQFF
>15|TRBJ1-1|TRBV20-1
CSARALGQGSTEAFF
>14|TRBJ1-3|TRBV19
CASSIWDFGNTIYF
>16|TRBJ2-1|TRBV7-9
CASSAGLPDFYNEQFF
>11|TRBJ1-2|TRBV29-1
CSVVSVGGYTF
>15|TRBJ2-3|TRBV7-8
CASSLGDSFTDTQYF
>17|TRBJ2-2|TRBV24-1
CATSDPGTGANTGELFF
>14|TRBJ1-5|TRBV20-1
CSANGQGGNQPQHF
>15|TRBJ2-1|TRBV15
CATSSWGGQWDEQFF
>13|TRBJ1-1|TRBV2
CASRADGGTEAFF
>14|TRBJ2-3|TRBV6-1
CASRKQGAADTQYF
>14|TRBJ1-1|TRBV5-1
CASSLYRGDTEAFF
>18|TRBJ2-1|TRBV27
CASSFSSNWVAGYNEQFF
>13|TRBJ1-1|TRBV5-1
CASSLTLRDGAFF
>17|TRBJ2-1|TRBV9
CASSVVSLGSGSLEQFF
>16|TRBJ2-2|TRBV5-1
CASSLRTGGRTGELFF
>14|TRBJ2-7|TRBV19
CASSIGLGTYEQYF
>18|TRBJ1-5|TRBV7-6
CASSLASGTGASNQPQHF
>15|TRBJ2-1|TRBV4-1
CASSHGTSDLNEQFF
>14|TRBJ1-4|TRBV30
CAWSGSQKNEKLFF
>13|TRBJ2-4|TRBV12-3/TRBV12-4
CASSFVAKNIQYF
>13|TRBJ2-3|TRBV12-3/TRBV12-4
CASNRGATDTQYF
>13|TRBJ2-5|TRBV7-2
CASRQGGQETQYF
>16|TRBJ2-2|TRBV18
CASSPPTSLGTGELFF
>16|TRBJ1-1|TRBV5-1
CASSLAGGGVVTEAFF
>14|TRBJ1-1|TRBV5-1
CASSRWTAATEAFF
>14|TRBJ1-2|TRBV3-1
CASSPAHGVRGYTF
>16|TRBJ2-2|TRBV3-1
CASSQGLAGATGELFF
>18|TRBJ1-1|TRBV21-1
CASSKEKEGVYMNTEAFF
>16|TRBJ2-1|TRBV4-2
CASSQPLAGMGNEQFF